A single sample is the source of the 19 T cell receptor beta chains below, sequenced in a study of a mutant IDH1 vaccine in newly diagnosed glioma. Time point specified: week 11, during vaccination. The content of each vaccine dose was 300 ug of mutant IDH1 20-mer peptide, and topical imiquimod accompanied it. Sequencing was performed with immunoSEQ multiplex PCR; in TCRdb, only in-frame clones are kept and a portion is missing. The table includes approximately 61,000 clones, 80% detected once. The antigens for these receptors are not known. The input for sequencing was PBMCs, taken from a glioma patient whose treatment included an IDH1 peptide vaccine. The receptors were sampled from a man aged 50 to 59 with glioma.

Of note for this clone: One end of the junction fails to match germline, which may point to a read error. The chain links TRBV11-1 to TRBJ2-1; D not resolved. This CDR3 is 15 amino acids long. The germline CDR1 and CDR2 sequences are SGHAT and FQDESV (reference sequence). CDR3 loop: CASRGGSPSYDEQFF. The CDR3 DNA reads TGTGCCAGCAGAGGCGGATCTCCCTCCTACGATGAGCAGTTCTTC.

V usage is TRBV7-6 and J usage is TRBJ2-5; no clear D gene. This CDR3 contains 11 residues. Germline V CDR1 and CDR2: SGHVS, FNYEAQ. V lost 3 bases and J lost 3, with 2 bases in between. The chain's CDR3 is CASSLKETQYF. The CDR3 DNA follows: TGTGCCAGCAGCTTGAAAGAGACCCAGTACTTC.

The rearrangement links TRBV18 to TRBJ1-2; TRBD1 might be the D (5 bases). The ends were cut back, 5 bases at V and 8 bases at J, with 12 bases in the middle. Germline CDR1 is KGHSH and CDR2 is LQKENI. This CDR3 has 12 residues. In DNA, the CDR3 is TGTGCCAGCTCAGCCAGGGCATTCGGCTACACCTTC. It encodes CASSARAFGYTF.

This clone came up a few times. The V and J genes are TRBV2 and TRBJ1-1; D perhaps matches TRBD1 (5 bases). V lost 8 bases to trimming and J lost 1 base, with 11 bases between them. The germline CDR1 and CDR2 sequences are SNHLY and FYNNEI. The CDR3 totals 13 residues. CDR3 nucleotide sequence: TGTGCCAGCGGGGCGGCGGAGAACACTGAAGCTTTCTTT. As protein: CASGAAENTEAFF.

The chain employs TRBV4-1 and TRBJ1-2; D not resolved. Germline CDR1 reads MGHRA; CDR2 reads YSYEKL. V lost 3 bases and J lost 0, with 17 bases in between. This CDR3 has 17 residues. CDR3 loop: CASSHAIDRSTNYGYTF. The CDR3 nucleotides are TGCGCCAGCAGCCATGCAATCGACCGAAGTACTAACTATGGCTACACCTTC.

V and J are TRBV7-3 and TRBJ1-1; the D is unclear. V was cut by 2 bases and J by 1 base, with 11 bases left in between. The germline V gene has CDR1 SGHTA and CDR2 FQGTGA. The length of the CDR3 is 15 residues. In DNA form, the CDR3 reads TGTGCCAGCAGCTTAGGGGTTTCTCGGAACACTGAAGCTTTCTTT. Translation: CASSLGVSRNTEAFF.

J is TRBJ1-2 and V is TRBV15; maybe TRBD1 (6 bases). The germline V and J ends were trimmed by 5 bases and 6 bases, with 16 bases remaining between them. Germline CDR1 reads LNHNV; CDR2 reads YYDKDF (reference sequence). The CDR3 runs 14 residues. The CDR3 DNA sequence: TGTGCCACCAGCGCGGACAGCCTGGCTGATGGCTACACCTTC. Residues: CATSADSLADGYTF.

This clone was detected a few times. This chain connects TRBV30 to TRBJ1-1, with 7 bases identical to TRBD1. CDR1 and CDR2 (germline): GTSNPN, SVGIG (reference sequence). The V and J ends lost 3 bases and 5 bases, in that order; junction bases with no gene match: 6. This CDR3 has 13 residues. CDR3 DNA sequence: TGTGCCTGGAGAAGACAGGGATATACTGAAGCTTTCTTT. Translating it yields CAWRRQGYTEAFF.

The chain links TRBV14 to TRBJ1-5; tentative D call: TRBD1 (5 bases). The ends were cut back, 0 bases at V and 4 bases at J, with 10 bases in the middle. Germline V gives CDR1 SGHDN, CDR2 FVKESK. The CDR3 is 15 amino acids. The CDR3 DNA reads TGTGCCAGCAGCCAAGAGGTCCAGGGAAATCAGCCCCAGCATTTT. Protein product: CASSQEVQGNQPQHF. Using reference TRBV14 and TRBJ1-5 for the parts outside the CDR3, the full variable domain is EAGVTQFPSHSVIEKGQTVTLRCDPISGHDNLYWYRRVMGKEIKFLLHFVKESKQDESGMPNNRFLAERTGGTYSTLKVQPAELEDSGVYFCASSQEVQGNQPQHFGDGTRLSIL.

This clone was observed once. The genes are TRBV4-3 and TRBJ1-5; D unresolved. The CDR3 loop spans 16 amino acids. V lost 0 bases to trimming and J lost 0 bases, with 9 bases between them. Per the germline V gene, CDR1 is LGHNA and CDR2 is YSLEER. The CDR3 DNA follows: TGCGCCAGCAGCCAAGATCCAGGCGCTAGCAATCAGCCCCAGCATTTT. The encoded protein is CASSQDPGASNQPQHF.

This clone was detected a few times. The rearrangement links TRBV5-6 to TRBJ2-2; TRBD2 agrees at 11 bases. Germline V gene data show CDR1 as SGHDT and CDR2 as YYEEEE. J was trimmed by 6 bases and V by 2 bases; bases with no gene match: 3. This CDR3 region has 15 residues. The CDR3, as DNA: TGTGCCAGCAGCTTTTTAGCGGGAGGGGCCGGGGAGCTGTTTTTT. Its translation is CASSFLAGGAGELFF.

V is TRBV4-1 and J is TRBJ2-3; possibly TRBD1 or TRBD2 for D (5 bases each). The CDR3 length is 15 residues. V shed 1 base and J shed 6 bases, with 14 bases lying between them. CDR1 is MGHRA and CDR2 is YSYEKL in the germline V gene. CDR3 sequence reads: CASSQGLGESDTQYF. CDR3 nucleotide sequence: TGCGCCAGCAGCCAAGGACTGGGGGAGTCGGATACGCAGTATTTT.

V and J are TRBV29-1 and TRBJ1-5; maybe TRBD1 (6 bases). Germline assignment: CDR1 SQVTM and CDR2 ANQGSEA. The CDR3 covers 13 residues. V was pared by 4 bases and J by 6 bases, with 13 bases between. The CDR3 region has the DNA TGCAGCGTTGGAGAACAGGGAGTTCAGCCCCAGCATTTT. Translated, it gives CSVGEQGVQPQHF.

Worth noting for this clone: This sample also contains other DNA sequences that code for the same CDR3. The J gene is TRBJ2-3, the V gene TRBV10-3; D ambiguous. V was clipped by 3 bases and J by 0 bases, with 1 base between them. This CDR3 contains 12 residues. Germline-derived CDR1 and CDR2 are ENHRY and SYGVKD. CDR3 sequence reads: CAISDSTDTQYF. The CDR3 DNA is TGTGCCATCAGTGACAGCACAGATACGCAGTATTTT.

The gene calls are TRBV2 and TRBJ1-1, with 9 bases identical to TRBD1. The V and J ends lost 6 bases and 4 bases, in that order; junction bases with no gene match: 9. The CDR3 length is 15 residues. Per germline, CDR1 SNHLY and CDR2 FYNNEI. This chain's CDR3 is CASRPATGGATEAFF. CDR3 nucleotides: TGTGCCAGCAGGCCCGCGACAGGGGGAGCCACTGAAGCTTTCTTT.

The chain uses TRBV19 and TRBJ2-1; TRBD2 matches at 13 bases. The V gene end was trimmed by 1 base and the J gene end by 13 bases; junction bases not matched to a gene: 7. CDR1 is LNHDA, CDR2 SQIVND, per germline (reference sequence). The CDR3 has 15 amino acids. CDR3 in DNA: TGTGCCAGTAGTATAGGAGGGACTAGCGGGAATCGACAGTTCTTC. Translated, it gives CASSIGGTSGNRQFF.

The chain carries TRBV7-2 and TRBJ1-3, with TRBD1 matching over 7 bases. Germline V gene sequence: CDR1 SGHTA, CDR2 FQGNSA. Unmatched junction bases numbered 6, after V lost 5 bases and J lost 2 bases. The CDR3 consists of 15 residues. CDR3 protein: CASSTQTGAGNTIYF. The CDR3, as DNA: TGTGCCAGCAGCACCCAAACAGGGGCTGGAAACACCATATATTTT.

The chain combines TRBV27 with TRBJ1-1, with D unresolved. V lost 7 bases to trimming and J lost 0 bases, with 12 bases between them. The germline CDR1 and CDR2 sequences are MNHEY and SMNVEV (reference sequence). CDR3 length: 14 residues. CDR3 sequence reads: CASNSLSMNTEAFF. The CDR3 DNA follows: TGTGCCAGCAATAGCCTTTCGATGAACACTGAAGCTTTCTTT.

The chain is built from TRBV7-9 and TRBJ2-7, with a tentative D call TRBD1 (5 bases). This CDR3 is 15 amino acids long. From germline, CDR1 is SEHNR and CDR2 FQNEAQ (reference sequence). Trimming shortened V by 1 base and J by 3 bases, and 13 bases separated the two germline ends. CDR3 sequence reads: CASSLGMGRDYEQYF. The CDR3 nucleotides read TGTGCCAGCAGCTTAGGTATGGGCAGGGACTACGAGCAGTACTTC. The variable domain in full, with the rest retrieved from reference TRBV7-9 and TRBJ2-7, is DTGVSQNPRHKITKRGQNVTFRCDPISEHNRLYWYRQTLGQGPEFLTYFQNEAQLEKSRLLSDRFSAERPKGSFSTLEIQRTEQGDSAMYLCASSLGMGRDYEQYFGPGTRLTVT.